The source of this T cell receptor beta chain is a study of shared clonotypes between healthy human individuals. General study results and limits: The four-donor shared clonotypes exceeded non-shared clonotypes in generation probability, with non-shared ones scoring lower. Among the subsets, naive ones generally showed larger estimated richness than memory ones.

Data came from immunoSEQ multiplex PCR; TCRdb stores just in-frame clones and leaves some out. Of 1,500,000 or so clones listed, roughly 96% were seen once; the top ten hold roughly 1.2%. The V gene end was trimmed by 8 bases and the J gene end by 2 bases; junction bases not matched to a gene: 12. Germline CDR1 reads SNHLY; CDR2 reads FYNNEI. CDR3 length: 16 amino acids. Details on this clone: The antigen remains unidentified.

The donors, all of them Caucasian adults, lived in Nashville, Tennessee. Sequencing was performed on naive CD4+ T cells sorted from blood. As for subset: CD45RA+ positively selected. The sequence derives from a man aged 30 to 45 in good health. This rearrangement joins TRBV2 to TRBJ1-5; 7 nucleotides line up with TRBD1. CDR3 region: CASGKEYRGRNQPQHF. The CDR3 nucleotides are TGTGCCAGCGGTAAAGAGTACAGGGGTCGCAATCAGCCCCAGCATTTT.